Below, 7 T cell receptor beta chains from the same sample are listed, as sequenced in a study of human T cells and chemical hapten exposure. TCRdb re-called the RACE reads through MiXCR, storing one row per CDR3 protein. Counted here are 150,000 to 200,000 distinct CDR3 sequences, around 30% occurring once; the ten biggest clones make up roughly 3%. This sample's time point: pre-sensitization, week 0. Treatment denoted: therapeutic diphenylcyclopropenone sensitization with weekly scalp DPC. Specimen: whole blood, collected in connection with sensitization to the hapten diphenylcyclopropenone (DPC). Receptors were obtained from a woman in her 30s with alopecia areata. Some clones in this sample may be carry-over from other donors' samples.

The rearrangement joins TRBV10-3 to TRBJ2-2; perhaps TRBD2 as D (6 bases). V was shortened by 4 bases and J by 3 bases, with 18 bases between the two germline ends. The germline V gene encodes CDR1 ENHRY and CDR2 SYGVKD. This CDR3 comprises 17 residues. The CDR3, as DNA: TGTGCCATCAGTGCCAGGTCGGGGGTTATGGACACCGGGGAGCTGTTTTTT. Its protein product is CAISARSGVMDTGELFF.

This clonotype was seen a few times. The chain employs TRBV4-2 and TRBJ2-7; D might be TRBD1 or TRBD2, each matching 5 bases. The germline V gene encodes CDR1 LGHNA and CDR2 YNFKEQ. The V end was cut by 0 bases, the J end by 2 bases, with 11 bases between. This CDR3 has 15 residues. The CDR3, as DNA: TGTGCCAGCAGCCAAGACCCCTCGGGGCCCTACGAGCAGTACTTC. Amino acid sequence: CASSQDPSGPYEQYF.

A few counts support this clonotype. The chain couples TRBV5-1 to TRBJ2-3, with TRBD2 matching over 7 bases. This CDR3 comprises 16 residues. V lost 0 bases to trimming and J lost 3 bases; unmatched junction nucleotides: 7. Germline values: CDR1 SGHRS, CDR2 YFSETQ. The DNA for the CDR3 is TGCGCCAGCAGCTTGGCCCCTAGCGGATTAACAGATACGCAGTATTTT. It translates to CASSLAPSGLTDTQYF.

This chain links TRBV5-1 with TRBJ2-1, with 12 bases fitting TRBD2. The CDR3 is 16 residues long. V shed 3 bases and J 5 bases; nucleotides not matched to a gene: 6. Germline assignment: CDR1 SGHRS and CDR2 YFSETQ. In DNA, the CDR3 is TGCGCCAGCAGCTCAGGACTAGCGGGACCCAACAATGAGCAGTTCTTC. As protein: CASSSGLAGPNNEQFF. Variable domain in full (rest from reference TRBV5-1 and TRBJ2-1): KAGVTQTPRYLIKTRGQQVTLSCSPISGHRSVSWYQQTPGQGLQFLFEYFSETQRNKGNFPGRFSGRQFSNSRSEMNVSTLELGDSALYLCASSSGLAGPNNEQFFGPGTRLTVL.

The chain employs TRBV27 and TRBJ2-1; the match to TRBD2 covers 14 bases. J gave up 4 bases and V 5 bases, and 10 bases lay outside the gene matches. CDR1 is MNHEY, CDR2 SMNVEV, per germline (reference sequence). This CDR3 is built from 18 residues. CDR3 sequence (DNA): TGTGCCAGCAGTCCCCCACCGGGACTAGCGGGGGTATACAATGAGCAGTTCTTC. It codes for CASSPPPGLAGVYNEQFF.

The CDR3 protein is CASSPGRGQGSNEQYF. CDR3 sequence (DNA): TGTGCCAGCAGCCCAGGGCGGGGGCAGGGGTCCAACGAGCAGTACTTC. The chain uses TRBV3-1 and TRBJ2-7; perhaps TRBD2 as D (7 bases). V was clipped by 4 bases and J by 5 bases, with 21 bases between them. Looked up from germline, CDR1 is LGHDT and CDR2 is YNNKEL (reference sequence). CDR3 length: 16 amino acids.

This clonotype appeared a few times. This chain uses TRBV6-2 or TRBV6-3 with TRBJ2-3; D is unclear. Germline CDR1 reads MNHEY; CDR2 reads SVGEGT. Trimming took off 2 bases at V and 4 bases at J, with 1 base between the two ends. This CDR3 region has 11 residues. The CDR3 DNA is TGTGCCAGCAGTTACCCAGATACGCAGTATTTT. Protein sequence: CASSYPDTQYF.